Each of the 16 T cell receptor beta chains below was sequenced from the same sample in a study of cytomegalovirus exposure and HLA in healthy donors. It was with 60 Vbeta and 13 Jbeta primers that the PCR ran. Sequencing was performed with immunoSEQ multiplex PCR; in TCRdb, only in-frame clones are kept and a portion is missing. The table lists over 150,000 clones, about 83% of them singletons. The material sequenced was PBMCs. The receptors shown here come from a girl aged 5 to 17 in good health and CMV-seropositive.

The chain has TRBV5-4 and TRBJ2-7; a possible D gene is TRBD1 (7 bases). Trimming stripped 0 bases from V and 4 bases from J, with 11 bases between. Germline-derived CDR1 and CDR2 are SGHNT and YYREEE (reference sequence). The CDR3 has 14 amino acids. The DNA for the CDR3 is TGTGCCAGCAGCTTGGCAGGGGGGAGATACGAGCAGTACTTC. It encodes CASSLAGGRYEQYF. The full variable domain, in which reference TRBV5-4 and TRBJ2-7 provide the parts outside the CDR3, is ETGVTQSPTHLIKTRGQQVTLRCSSQSGHNTVSWYQQALGQGPQFIFQYYREEENGRGNFPPRFSGLQFPNYSSELNVNALELDDSALYLCASSLAGGRYEQYFGPGTRLTVT.

The genes are TRBV6-1 and TRBJ1-2; D remains ambiguous. V gave up 0 bases and J gave up 5 bases, with 10 bases separating them. The CDR3 totals 14 residues. Per the germline V gene, CDR1 is MNHNS and CDR2 is SASEGT. Here the CDR3 DNA reads TGTGCCAGCAGTGAAGCGCCCGAGGGTTATGGCTACACCTTC. It translates to CASSEAPEGYGYTF.

The V call is TRBV11-2, the J call TRBJ1-1, with a weak D call TRBD1 (5 bases). With 1 base removed from V and 1 base from J, the gap between germline ends came to 10 bases. Germline lookup yields CDR1 SGHAT and CDR2 FQNNGV. This CDR3 spans 15 amino acids. The CDR3 reads CASSLVPRANTEAFF. CDR3 nucleotide sequence: TGTGCCAGCAGCTTAGTTCCCAGGGCGAACACTGAAGCTTTCTTT.

The J gene is TRBJ1-1, the V gene TRBV19; a possible D gene is TRBD1 (6 bases). V dropped 5 bases and J dropped 7 bases, with 20 bases sitting between them. The germline CDR1 and CDR2 sequences are LNHDA and SQIVND (reference sequence). The CDR3 spans 15 residues. The CDR3: CASSSHVGGANEAFF. In nucleotides, the CDR3 is TGTGCCAGTAGTTCCCATGTTGGGGGGGCAAATGAAGCTTTCTTT.

The rearrangement uses TRBV6-4 and TRBJ1-1, with TRBD1 matching 8 bases. Germline V CDR1 and CDR2: MRHNA, SNTAGT. The length of the CDR3 is 16 residues. Losses at the gene ends were 3 bases for V and 4 bases for J; bases not matched to a gene: 10. CDR3 protein: CASSDFPGGAVTEAFF. In DNA, the CDR3 is TGTGCCAGCAGTGATTTTCCAGGGGGCGCGGTCACTGAAGCTTTCTTT.

V is TRBV2 and J is TRBJ1-5; D unresolved. Trimming took 3 bases from V and 1 from J, leaving 10 bases between them. Germline V CDR1 and CDR2: SNHLY, FYNNEI. The CDR3 consists of 15 residues. The CDR3 reads CASSEAGGSNQPQHF. In DNA, the CDR3 is TGTGCCAGCAGTGAGGCGGGAGGCAGCAATCAGCCCCAGCATTTT. The whole variable domain, filled in from reference TRBV2 and TRBJ1-5, reads EPEVTQTPSHQVTQMGQEVILRCVPISNHLYFYWYRQILGQKVEFLVSFYNNEISEKSEIFDDQFSVERPDGSNFTLKIRSTKLEDSAMYFCASSEAGGSNQPQHFGDGTRLSIL.

The rearrangement uses TRBV29-1 and TRBJ2-7, with 7 positions matching TRBD1. V trimming: 7 bases; J trimming: 1 base; junction bases outside the gene matches: 4. The CDR3 sequence is 12 residues long. Germline V gene data show CDR1 as SQVTM and CDR2 as ANQGSEA. CDR3 protein: CSARDSSYEQYF. The CDR3 region has the DNA TGCAGCGCTAGGGACAGTTCCTACGAGCAGTACTTC.

V usage is TRBV27 and J usage is TRBJ1-2; D may be TRBD1 (5 bases). Trimming removed 3 bases from V and 0 bases from J, with 14 bases in between. CDR1 is MNHEY and CDR2 is SMNVEV in the germline V gene (reference sequence). The CDR3 is made up of 16 amino acids. CDR3 sequence (DNA): TGTGCCAGCAGTTTCCGTCTGGACACGGCTAACTATGGCTACACCTTC. Translation: CASSFRLDTANYGYTF.

The chain joins TRBV6-6 to TRBJ2-7, with 8 bases aligning to TRBD1. From germline, CDR1 is MNHNY and CDR2 SVGAGI (reference sequence). This CDR3 has 13 residues. The V gene end was trimmed by 0 bases and the J gene end by 6 bases; junction bases not matched to a gene: 1. CDR3 protein: CASSYSDRAEQYF. The CDR3 DNA reads TGTGCCAGCAGTTACTCGGACAGGGCCGAGCAGTACTTC.

This rearrangement joins TRBV6-1 to TRBJ2-1, with TRBD1 matching over 10 bases. Germline CDR1 and CDR2: MNHNS and SASEGT. The V segment lost 1 base and the J segment 2 bases; nucleotides outside the gene matches: 2. CDR3 length: 16 residues. The CDR3 DNA reads TGTGCCAGCAGTGAAGTGGGGACAGGGGCCTACAATGAGCAGTTCTTC. Amino acids: CASSEVGTGAYNEQFF.

The count of this clone is one. The rearrangement joins TRBV9 to TRBJ2-1; 8 bases agree with TRBD1. The germline CDR1 and CDR2 sequences are SGDLS and YYNGEE. V dropped 4 bases and J dropped 0; count of bases not matched to a gene: 6. CDR3 length: 16 residues. CDR3 in amino acids: CASSLRTGSSYNEQFF. Written as DNA, the CDR3 is TGTGCCAGCAGCCTCAGGACAGGGAGCTCCTACAATGAGCAGTTCTTC. Combining the CDR3 with reference TRBV9 and TRBJ2-1 gives the whole variable domain DSGVTQTPKHLITATGQRVTLRCSPRSGDLSVYWYQQSLDQGLQFLIQYYNGEERAKGNILERFSAQQFPDLHSELNLSSLELGDSALYFCASSLRTGSSYNEQFFGPGTRLTVL.

This chain uses TRBV27 with TRBJ2-1; D uncertain. Germline V gene lookup returns CDR1 MNHEY and CDR2 SMNVEV (reference sequence). The CDR3 loop spans 15 amino acids. With 8 bases removed from V and 2 bases from J, the gap between germline ends came to 16 bases. CDR3 in amino acids: CASYPDLNPYNEQFF. The CDR3 DNA sequence: TGTGCCAGCTACCCCGACTTGAATCCCTACAATGAGCAGTTCTTC.

This clone appeared once. The chain has TRBV13 and TRBJ2-7; D is perhaps TRBD1 (6 bases). Per germline, CDR1 PRHDT and CDR2 FYEKMQ (reference sequence). The CDR3 has 13 amino acids. Trimming stripped 5 bases from V and 5 bases from J, with 13 bases between. The CDR3 nucleotides are TGTGCCAGCAGCGTCAGGGGAATGAACGAGCAGTACTTC. It encodes CASSVRGMNEQYF.

The V gene is TRBV28, the J gene TRBJ1-2; no clear D. CDR1 is MDHEN, CDR2 SYDVKM, per germline. This CDR3 is 15 amino acids long. The V and J ends lost 4 bases and 2 bases respectively, with 14 bases between them. CDR3 in DNA: TGTGCCAGCAGTTCGGAGACGGTTGCCAACTATGGCTACACCTTC. Amino acid sequence: CASSSETVANYGYTF.

V is TRBV5-1 and J is TRBJ1-2, with TRBD1 matching 8 bases. V was clipped by 6 bases and J by 5 bases; unmatched bases: 18. CDR3 length: 17 residues. Per the germline V gene, CDR1 is SGHRS and CDR2 is YFSETQ. CDR3 DNA sequence: TGCGCCAGCAACGAGGGCTCGGGCCCCGGACAGGGATATGGCTACACCTTC. Encoded protein: CASNEGSGPGQGYGYTF.

Written as DNA, the CDR3 is TGCGCCAGCAGCAACACAGGGGGCTATTATGAAGCTTTCTTT. Translated, it gives CASSNTGGYYEAFF. V is TRBV5-1 and J is TRBJ1-1; 9 nucleotides align to TRBD1. V lost 4 bases and J lost 7; bases outside the gene matches: 8. The CDR3 extends over 14 amino acids. Germline lookup yields CDR1 SGHRS and CDR2 YFSETQ.